One sample yielded the 25 T cell receptor beta chains listed below, sequenced in a study of T cells in Graves' hyperthyroidism and ophthalmopathy. RNA transcripts yielded amplified TCR beta CDR3 regions. The HTBI set primed first-round TCR CDR3 RT-PCR. MiXCR was run by TCRdb on the multiplex PCR reads, yielding one entry per CDR3 protein. Of approximately 640,000 distinct CDR3 sequences in the sample, approximately 42% were seen once. Sequenced input: peripheral blood or thyroid tissue (not recorded which). These TCRs come from an adult man with Graves' disease, either hyperthyroidism or ophthalmopathy (not recorded which).

The chain links TRBV5-5 to TRBJ2-2, with D perhaps matching TRBD2 (7 bases). The CDR3 length is 15 residues. CDR1 and CDR2 (germline): SGHKS, YYEKEE (reference sequence). V was shortened by 0 bases and J by 6 bases, with 12 bases between the two germline ends. The CDR3 loop is CASSLARGGAGELFF. CDR3 sequence (DNA): TGTGCCAGCAGCTTGGCTAGGGGGGGGGCCGGGGAGCTGTTTTTT. Complete variable domain (other parts from reference TRBV5-5 and TRBJ2-2): DAGVTQSPTHLIKTRGQQVTLRCSPISGHKSVSWYQQVLGQGPQFIFQYYEKEERGRGNFPDRFSARQFPNYSSELNVNALLLGDSALYLCASSLARGGAGELFFGEGSRLTVL.

The table lists this clonotype with a few counts. J is TRBJ1-5 and V is TRBV24-1; 7 bases match TRBD1. This CDR3 contains 16 residues. The trim removed 5 bases at V and 6 bases at J, leaving 12 bases unmatched. Looked up from germline, CDR1 is KGHDR and CDR2 is SFDVKD. The CDR3 sequence is CATSGSDREGGQPQHF. In DNA, the CDR3 is TGTGCCACCAGTGGTTCTGACAGGGAGGGGGGTCAGCCCCAGCATTTT.

In this sample, this clonotype turned up a few times. This chain links TRBV19 with TRBJ1-3; D is ambiguous. This CDR3 is built from 14 residues. Looked up from germline, CDR1 is LNHDA and CDR2 is SQIVND (reference sequence). Trimming pared 2 bases from V and 0 bases from J, leaving 5 bases between. CDR3 sequence (DNA): TGTGCCAGTAGTATAACCGGCTCTGGAAACACCATATATTTT. As protein: CASSITGSGNTIYF.

The chain recombines TRBV25-1 with TRBJ2-2, with 7 bases fitting TRBD1. Trimming removed 5 bases from V and 6 bases from J; junction bases left unmatched: 6. The CDR3 is 14 residues long. The V gene's germline CDR1 is MGHDK and CDR2 SYGVNS. Here the CDR3 reads CASSTGQAPGELFF. Here the CDR3 DNA reads TGTGCCAGCAGTACCGGACAGGCTCCCGGGGAGCTGTTTTTT.

This clonotype was seen a handful of times. The chain is built from TRBV7-2 and TRBJ2-2; no clear D gene. Trimming removed 5 bases from V and 0 bases from J, with 10 bases in between. The CDR3 runs 15 residues. Germline lookup yields CDR1 SGHTA and CDR2 FQGNSA. CDR3 sequence: CASSQTSANTGELFF. The CDR3 DNA reads as TGTGCCAGCAGCCAGACAAGTGCGAACACCGGGGAGCTGTTTTTT.

The V gene is TRBV20-1, the J gene TRBJ1-1; 7 nucleotides agree with TRBD1. CDR1 is DFQATT and CDR2 is SNEGSKA in the germline V gene (reference sequence). The length of the CDR3 is 14 residues. The ends lost 6 bases at V and 4 bases at J; junction bases unmatched: 11. CDR3 sequence reads: CSARGAGDGTEAFF. In DNA, the CDR3 is TGCAGTGCCAGGGGGGCCGGGGATGGCACTGAAGCTTTCTTT.

This rearrangement joins TRBV10-3 to TRBJ2-2; 7 nucleotides line up with TRBD2. The CDR3 spans 13 residues. The V segment lost 6 bases and the J segment 3 bases; nucleotides outside the gene matches: 1. Germline values: CDR1 ENHRY, CDR2 SYGVKD. CDR3 region: CAISGGYTGELFF. CDR3 bases: TGTGCCATCAGCGGGGGGTACACCGGGGAGCTGTTTTTT.

This clonotype came up many times. The chain employs TRBV29-1 and TRBJ1-5, with D unclear. CDR3 length: 12 amino acids. Trimming removed 4 bases at V and 5 bases at J, with 9 bases between. Germline V CDR1 and CDR2: SQVTM, ANQGSEA. The CDR3 sequence is CSVGTADQPQHF. The CDR3 DNA follows: TGCAGCGTTGGGACGGCCGATCAGCCCCAGCATTTT. Based on the CDR3 plus reference TRBV29-1 and TRBJ1-5, the full variable domain is SAVISQKPSRDICQRGTSLTIQCQVDSQVTMMFWYRQQPGQSLTLIATANQGSEATYESGFVIDKFPISRPNLTFSTLTVSNMSPEDSSIYLCSVGTADQPQHFGDGTRLSIL.

This clonotype was found many times. CDR3 DNA: TGTGCCAGCAGCGTCGGACAGGGGGCTGACGAGCAGTACTTC. This translates into CASSVGQGADEQYF. The chain carries TRBV7-9 and TRBJ2-7, with 11 nucleotides matching TRBD1. The CDR3 contains 14 residues. The ends lost 5 bases at V and 5 bases at J; junction bases unmatched: 5. Germline CDR1 is SEHNR and CDR2 is FQNEAQ (reference sequence).

For this clonotype: A much larger clone lies one base from this, so it may be a read error. The chain carries TRBV2 and TRBJ2-7, with 10 bases identical to TRBD2. CDR3 length: 13 amino acids. The germline V gene has CDR1 SNHLY and CDR2 FYNNEI. V dropped 6 bases and J dropped 3; count of bases not matched to a gene: 2. CDR3 region: CASRRTSGYEQYF. As DNA, the CDR3 is TGTGCCAGCAGACGGACTAGCGGCTACGAGCAGTACTTC.

Points on this clonotype: A much larger clone differs from this one at a single base, so this may be a read error. The chain couples TRBV6-5 to TRBJ1-5; D is unclear. CDR1 MNHEY and CDR2 SVGAGI come from the germline V gene. The CDR3 runs 12 residues. This CDR3 reads CASSSYSGPAAF. The CDR3 DNA is TGTGCCAGCAGTTCCTACAGCGGACCCGCGGCTTTT.

This clonotype was recorded a few times. V gene TRBV9 combines with J gene TRBJ1-1, with a possible D match to TRBD1 (6 bases). The V and J ends lost 3 bases and 2 bases respectively, with 8 bases between them. Germline loops: CDR1 SGDLS, CDR2 YYNGEE. The CDR3 consists of 13 residues. The CDR3 DNA sequence: TGTGCCAGCAGCGGGGGACACAACACTGAAGCTTTCTTT. It codes for CASSGGHNTEAFF.

V and J are TRBV6-5 and TRBJ1-5; D uncertain. This CDR3 is built from 14 residues. CDR1 MNHEY and CDR2 SVGAGI come from the germline V gene. Trimming cost V 4 bases and J 0 bases, with 7 bases left between them. The CDR3 loop is CASSWSSSNQPQHF. The CDR3, as DNA: TGTGCCAGCAGTTGGAGTAGTAGCAATCAGCCCCAGCATTTT.

This clonotype occurred a few times. This sequence joins TRBV7-9 and TRBJ1-2; D unresolved. Germline V gene lookup returns CDR1 SEHNR and CDR2 FQNEAQ (reference sequence). The V gene lost 3 bases and the J gene lost 5 bases, with 16 bases spanning the gap. This CDR3 region has 15 residues. CDR3 in amino acids: CASSLDGSETYGYTF. For the CDR3, the DNA is TGTGCCAGCAGCTTGGATGGCTCAGAGACTTATGGCTACACCTTC.

This clonotype was seen once. The CDR3 is CASSSRTGVAEAFF. The DNA for the CDR3 is TGTGCCAGCAGCTCACGAACCGGGGTGGCTGAAGCTTTCTTT. The J gene is TRBJ1-1, the V gene TRBV9; D remains unclear. The CDR3 runs 14 residues. The germline CDR1 and CDR2 sequences are SGDLS and YYNGEE. The V gene lost 4 bases and the J gene lost 6 bases, with 16 bases spanning the gap.

In the case of this clonotype: A read error may account for a junction end that differs from germline. The rearrangement uses TRBV10-3 and TRBJ2-5; D remains unclear. This CDR3 has 14 amino acids. Germline V gives CDR1 ENHRY, CDR2 SYGVKD. As DNA, the CDR3 is TGTGCCAGCAGTTACGGCGGTTCCCAAGGGACCCAGTACTTC. Protein: CASSYGGSQGTQYF.

This clonotype was counted many times. V gene TRBV19 combines with J gene TRBJ1-1, with D uncertain. The V gene's germline CDR1 is LNHDA and CDR2 SQIVND (reference sequence). The CDR3 loop spans 13 amino acids. The germline V and J ends were trimmed by 4 bases and 3 bases, with 9 bases remaining between them. The CDR3 bases are TGTGCCAGTAGTAGCGGCCAGGACACTGAAGCTTTCTTT. Translated, it gives CASSSGQDTEAFF.

The chain links TRBV7-6 to TRBJ2-5; D is perhaps TRBD1 or TRBD2 (6 bases each). The CDR3 runs 20 residues. Germline loops: CDR1 SGHVS, CDR2 FNYEAQ. V was clipped by 2 bases and J by 4 bases, with 29 bases between them. The CDR3: CASSLLSPIGQRGGRETQYF. CDR3 DNA sequence: TGTGCCAGCAGCTTACTCTCTCCGATAGGACAGAGAGGGGGGCGAGAGACCCAGTACTTC.

About this clonotype itself: Sequence at one end of the junction differs from germline and may be a read error. The rearrangement uses TRBV7-9 and TRBJ2-7, with 8 bases fitting TRBD2. Germline-derived CDR1 and CDR2 are SEHNR and FQNEAQ (reference sequence). The CDR3 spans 15 residues. Written as DNA, the CDR3 is TGCGCCAGCAGCCAACCGGGGGGGGCCTTCTACGAGCAGTACTTC. Residues: CASSQPGGAFYEQYF. Full variable domain (outside the CDR3, taken from reference TRBV7-9 and TRBJ2-7): DTGVSQNPRHKITKRGQNVTFRCDPISEHNRLYWYRQTLGQGPEFLTYFQNEAQLEKSRLLSDRFSAERPKGSFSTLEIQRTEQGDSAMYLCASSQPGGAFYEQYFGPGTRLTVT.

The CDR3 region has the DNA TGCAGTGCTAGAGTTAACAGGGGCCAGCTACCCATGAACACTGAAGCTTTCTTT. Its protein product is CSARVNRGQLPMNTEAFF. The chain links TRBV20-1 to TRBJ1-1, with TRBD1 matching over 7 bases. CDR3 length: 18 residues. Germline V lookup: CDR1 DFQATT, CDR2 SNEGSKA (reference sequence). J gave up 0 bases and V 1 base, and 14 bases lay outside the gene matches.

This clonotype has just a few counts. V is TRBV9 and J is TRBJ1-2; D is possibly TRBD1 (5 bases). The germline V and J ends were trimmed by 0 bases and 4 bases, with 13 bases remaining between them. Germline CDR1 reads SGDLS; CDR2 reads YYNGEE. The CDR3 consists of 15 residues. The CDR3: CASSVDLRVPYGYTF. The CDR3 DNA reads as TGTGCCAGCAGCGTAGACCTCAGGGTTCCCTATGGCTACACCTTC.

The chain links TRBV14 to TRBJ2-7; 7 positions agree with TRBD1. V was pared by 2 bases and J by 2 bases, with 6 bases of the junction left unmatched. There are 15 residues in the CDR3. Germline loops: CDR1 SGHDN, CDR2 FVKESK. The CDR3 DNA follows: TGTGCCAGCAGCCAATTCCGGGACAGAGCCTACGAGCAGTACTTC. Translation: CASSQFRDRAYEQYF.

The CDR3 DNA follows: TGTGCCAGCAGTCGACGGACTAGCTACACCGGGGAGCTGTTTTTT. Its translation: CASSRRTSYTGELFF. The V call is TRBV6-1, the J call TRBJ2-2; TRBD2 matches at 8 bases. Germline values: CDR1 MNHNS, CDR2 SASEGT. This CDR3 contains 15 residues. V lost 5 bases, J lost 3 bases, and 5 bases stayed unmatched.

This chain joins TRBV6-6 and TRBJ2-2; D gene uncertain. Germline assignment: CDR1 MNHNY and CDR2 SVGAGI (reference sequence). The CDR3 extends over 12 amino acids. Trimming took off 6 bases at V and 3 bases at J, with 5 bases between the two ends. CDR3 in DNA: TGTGCCAGCAGGAAGGACACCGGGGAGCTGTTTTTT. This gives the protein CASRKDTGELFF.

V gene TRBV4-1 combines with J gene TRBJ1-1; 7 bases map to TRBD1. The CDR3 totals 13 residues. Germline V gives CDR1 MGHRA, CDR2 YSYEKL. V shed 6 bases and J 6 bases; nucleotides not matched to a gene: 7. In DNA form, the CDR3 reads TGCGCCAGCAGGACAGGGTTGTCCCCTGAAGCTTTCTTT. It specifies CASRTGLSPEAFF.